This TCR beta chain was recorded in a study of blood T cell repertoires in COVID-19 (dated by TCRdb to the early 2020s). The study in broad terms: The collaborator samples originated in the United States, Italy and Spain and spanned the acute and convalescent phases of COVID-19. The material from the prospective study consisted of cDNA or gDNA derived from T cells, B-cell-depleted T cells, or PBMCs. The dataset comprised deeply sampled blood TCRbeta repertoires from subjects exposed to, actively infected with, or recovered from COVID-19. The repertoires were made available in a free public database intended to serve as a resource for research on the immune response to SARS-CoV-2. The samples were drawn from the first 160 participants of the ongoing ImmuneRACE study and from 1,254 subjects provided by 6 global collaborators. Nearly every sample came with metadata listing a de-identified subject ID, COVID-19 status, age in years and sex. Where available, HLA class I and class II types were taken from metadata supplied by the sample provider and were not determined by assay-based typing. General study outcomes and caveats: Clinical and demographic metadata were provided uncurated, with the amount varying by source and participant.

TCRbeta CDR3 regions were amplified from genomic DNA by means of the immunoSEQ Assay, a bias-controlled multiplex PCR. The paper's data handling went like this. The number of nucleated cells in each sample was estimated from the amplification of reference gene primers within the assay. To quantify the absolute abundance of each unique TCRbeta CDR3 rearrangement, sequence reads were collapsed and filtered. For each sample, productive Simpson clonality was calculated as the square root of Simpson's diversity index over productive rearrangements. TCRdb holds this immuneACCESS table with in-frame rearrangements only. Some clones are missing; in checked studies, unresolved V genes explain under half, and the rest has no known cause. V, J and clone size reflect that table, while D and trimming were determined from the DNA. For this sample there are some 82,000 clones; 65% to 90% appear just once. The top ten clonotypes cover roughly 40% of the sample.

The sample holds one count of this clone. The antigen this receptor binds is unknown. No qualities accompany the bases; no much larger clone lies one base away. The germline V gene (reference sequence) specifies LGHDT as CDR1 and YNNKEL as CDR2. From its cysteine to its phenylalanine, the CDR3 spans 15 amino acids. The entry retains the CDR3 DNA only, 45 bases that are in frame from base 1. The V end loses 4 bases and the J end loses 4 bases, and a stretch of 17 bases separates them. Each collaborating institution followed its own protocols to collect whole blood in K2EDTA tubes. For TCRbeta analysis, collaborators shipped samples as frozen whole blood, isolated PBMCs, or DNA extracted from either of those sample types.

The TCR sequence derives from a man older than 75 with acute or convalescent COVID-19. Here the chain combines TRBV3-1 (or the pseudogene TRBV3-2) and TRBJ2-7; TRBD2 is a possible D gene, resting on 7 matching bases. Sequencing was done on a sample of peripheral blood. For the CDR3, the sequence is CASSLGGGMNYEQYF. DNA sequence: TGTGCCAGCAGCCTAGGGGGGGGGATGAATTACGAGCAGTACTTC.